The 17 T cell receptor beta chains reported below all come from one sample, sequenced in a study of technical replicates of blood from a handful of donors. Sequenced by immunoSEQ multiplex PCR; TCRdb stores in-frame clones only, minus some. The sample has over 85,000 clones, 90% to 96% seen once. The sample consisted of T cells isolated from PBMCs. The receptor source for this set is a human donor in good health.

The chain joins TRBV9 to TRBJ2-2; TRBD2 might be the D (5 bases). Trimming took 0 bases from V and 12 from J, leaving 18 bases between them. The germline V gene has CDR1 SGDLS and CDR2 YYNGEE. The CDR3 spans 15 residues. The CDR3 bases are TGTGCCAGCAGCGTAGATAGCAGAACCGAGGGCCAGCTGTTTTTT. Translation gives CASSVDSRTEGQLFF. The full variable domain, in which reference TRBV9 and TRBJ2-2 provide the parts outside the CDR3, is DSGVTQTPKHLITATGQRVTLRCSPRSGDLSVYWYQQSLDQGLQFLIQYYNGEERAKGNILERFSAQQFPDLHSELNLSSLELGDSALYFCASSVDSRTEGQLFFGEGSRLTVL.

The chain recombines TRBV5-5 with TRBJ1-1; D is perhaps TRBD1 (6 bases). Trimming took 4 bases from V and 3 from J, leaving 7 bases between them. Germline CDR1 SGHKS, CDR2 YYEKEE (reference sequence). The CDR3 is made up of 12 amino acids. The CDR3, as DNA: TGTGCCAGCAGCGGACAGCACACTGAAGCTTTCTTT. Amino acid sequence: CASSGQHTEAFF.

The chain carries TRBV10-3 and TRBJ2-1, with 9 positions matching TRBD2. V lost 4 bases and J lost 8; bases outside the gene matches: 9. The CDR3 consists of 15 residues. The germline V gene has CDR1 ENHRY and CDR2 SYGVKD. The CDR3 sequence is CAISVKLAGLDEQFF. The CDR3 DNA reads as TGTGCCATCAGTGTAAAGCTAGCGGGACTCGATGAGCAGTTCTTC.

The chain recombines TRBV9 with TRBJ2-5, with 7 bases lining up with TRBD2. This CDR3 is 14 amino acids long. V lost 0 bases to trimming and J lost 2 bases; unmatched junction nucleotides: 1. CDR1 and CDR2 (germline): SGDLS, YYNGEE. The CDR3 loop is CASSVASGQETQYF. CDR3 sequence (DNA): TGTGCCAGCAGCGTAGCTAGCGGACAAGAGACCCAGTACTTC.

The V and J genes are TRBV6-1 and TRBJ1-5, with D uncertain. CDR1 is MNHNS, CDR2 SASEGT, per germline. V gave up 3 bases and J gave up 0 bases, with 6 bases separating them. This CDR3 spans 14 amino acids. The CDR3 DNA follows: TGTGCCAGCAGTGAGACATATAGCAATCAGCCCCAGCATTTT. It is translated as CASSETYSNQPQHF.

V is TRBV19 and J is TRBJ2-3; a possible D gene is TRBD2 (5 bases). V lost 5 bases and J lost 5, with 11 bases in between. CDR3 length equals 13 residues. Germline CDR1 LNHDA, CDR2 SQIVND (reference sequence). In DNA, the CDR3 is TGTGCCAGTAGTTTCACCCGGGGAGATACGCAGTATTTT. Protein product: CASSFTRGDTQYF.

The chain employs TRBV10-3 and TRBJ1-1, with D possibly matching TRBD1 (6 bases). Between the trimmed V and J ends, which lost 4 bases and 1 base, there was a span of 7 bases. This CDR3 region has 13 residues. Looked up from germline, CDR1 is ENHRY and CDR2 is SYGVKD. The CDR3 region has the DNA TGTGCCATCAGTGGACAGGAGAACACTGAAGCTTTCTTT. This gives the protein CAISGQENTEAFF.

The J gene is TRBJ1-1, the V gene TRBV7-9; TRBD1 is a possible D gene (5 bases). The V end lost 6 bases, the J end lost 4 bases, and 15 bases lay between the germline ends. The germline V gene has CDR1 SEHNR and CDR2 FQNEAQ (reference sequence). The CDR3 totals 14 residues. The DNA of the CDR3 is TGTGCCAGCAGTTTTCTCTCGGGGGGCACTGAAGCTTTCTTT. Amino acids: CASSFLSGGTEAFF. The full variable domain, completed using reference TRBV7-9 and TRBJ1-1, is DTGVSQNPRHKITKRGQNVTFRCDPISEHNRLYWYRQTLGQGPEFLTYFQNEAQLEKSRLLSDRFSAERPKGSFSTLEIQRTEQGDSAMYLCASSFLSGGTEAFFGQGTRLTVV.

This clone was seen once. The chain is built from TRBV28 and TRBJ1-2, with a tentative D call TRBD1 (6 bases). Trimming cost V 6 bases and J 8 bases, with 13 bases left between them. Germline CDR1 and CDR2: MDHEN and SYDVKM. This CDR3 is built from 12 residues. The CDR3 protein is CASSPTGSGYTF. DNA of the CDR3: TGTGCCAGCAGCCCTACAGGGAGCGGCTACACCTTC.

This clone was counted once. V is TRBV5-1 and J is TRBJ2-7, with D maybe TRBD1 (6 bases). The CDR3 has 17 residues. V lost 0 bases and J 3 bases, leaving 19 bases between the germline ends. In germline, CDR1 is SGHRS, CDR2 YFSETQ. CDR3 DNA sequence: TGCGCCAGCAGCTTGGGCTCGGTTTTATCCAGGGGCTACGAGCAGTACTTC. Translating it yields CASSLGSVLSRGYEQYF. Full variable domain (rest looked up from reference TRBV5-1 and TRBJ2-7): KAGVTQTPRYLIKTRGQQVTLSCSPISGHRSVSWYQQTPGQGLQFLFEYFSETQRNKGNFPGRFSGRQFSNSRSEMNVSTLELGDSALYLCASSLGSVLSRGYEQYFGPGTRLTVT.

This chain joins TRBV21-1 and TRBJ1-1; the tabulated D call, TRBD1, remains unverified against the DNA. TRBV21-1 is reported as a pseudogene. CDR3 length: 13 residues. DNA for the CDR3: TGTGCCAGCAGCAAAGGTTTGGGCCTTGAAGCTTTCTTT. Encoded protein: CASSKGLGLEAFF.

The J gene is TRBJ1-2, the V gene TRBV27; TRBD1 matches 7 bases. V was clipped by 2 bases and J by 3 bases; unmatched bases: 6. CDR1 and CDR2 (germline): MNHEY, SMNVEV (reference sequence). The CDR3 totals 15 residues. In nucleotides, the CDR3 is TGTGCCAGCAGTTTACGACTAGGGGGCGACTATGGCTACACCTTC. Amino acid sequence: CASSLRLGGDYGYTF.

The chain links TRBV5-5 to TRBJ2-7; no firm D call. Germline loops: CDR1 SGHKS, CDR2 YYEKEE (reference sequence). This CDR3 comprises 13 residues. Deletions cut 0 bases from V and 3 bases from J, with 7 bases between. The CDR3 DNA follows: TGTGCCAGCAGCTTGGAGCCTCACTACGAGCAGTACTTC. This codes for CASSLEPHYEQYF.

The chain recombines TRBV19 with TRBJ2-3; maybe TRBD2 (6 bases). V was trimmed by 7 bases and J by 1 base, leaving 12 bases between them. The CDR3 has 14 amino acids. From germline, CDR1 is LNHDA and CDR2 SQIVND (reference sequence). The CDR3 protein is CASNPGGGTDTQYF. CDR3 bases: TGTGCCAGTAACCCCGGCGGGGGCACAGATACGCAGTATTTT.

The chain recombines TRBV6-5 with TRBJ2-5, with 8 bases that match TRBD1. The V gene's germline CDR1 is MNHEY and CDR2 SVGAGI. Unmatched junction bases numbered 6, after V lost 6 bases and J lost 3 bases. The CDR3 spans 14 residues. The CDR3 protein is CASRRTGSKETQYF. The CDR3 DNA reads as TGTGCCAGCAGGCGGACAGGGAGTAAAGAGACCCAGTACTTC.

This sequence joins TRBV27 and TRBJ2-7, with 8 bases lining up with TRBD1. The V gene's germline CDR1 is MNHEY and CDR2 SMNVEV (reference sequence). Unmatched junction bases numbered 10, after V lost 2 bases and J lost 4 bases. This CDR3 is 16 amino acids long. The CDR3 nucleotides read TGTGCCAGCAGTTTAACGGCTCTGCAGGGGGCTTACGAGCAGTACTTC. It encodes CASSLTALQGAYEQYF.

The CDR3 here is CASSADSGSGTGELFF. CDR3 coding DNA: TGTGCCAGCAGCGCGGATAGCGGGAGTGGGACCGGGGAGCTGTTTTTT. The rearrangement joins TRBV7-3 to TRBJ2-2; 9 positions agree with TRBD2. J was trimmed by 5 bases and V by 5 bases; bases with no gene match: 9. CDR3 length: 16 residues. Per germline, CDR1 SGHTA and CDR2 FQGTGA.